Below are 8 T cell receptor beta chains sequenced from a single sample in a study of blood T cell repertoires in COVID-19. TCRdb's copy holds only in-frame clones and misses some; the assay was immunoSEQ multiplex PCR. Among some 87,000 clones listed, around 82% were seen once. Sequencing was done on a sample of peripheral blood. The receptors were sampled from a man older than 75 with active or convalescent COVID-19.

The genes are TRBV20-1 and TRBJ1-1; D remains ambiguous. The CDR3 is made up of 11 amino acids. Germline CDR1 DFQATT, CDR2 SNEGSKA (reference sequence). Trimming took 7 bases from V and 1 from J, leaving 7 bases between them. The CDR3 DNA follows: TGCAGTGTAACAAGGAACACTGAAGCTTTCTTT. Translating gives CSVTRNTEAFF.

The chain links TRBV2 to TRBJ2-7; D is unresolved. The ends were cut back, 6 bases at V and 4 bases at J, with 13 bases in the middle. Germline CDR1 is SNHLY and CDR2 is FYNNEI. CDR3 length: 13 residues. In nucleotides, the CDR3 is TGTGCCAGCAGACGACTCCTCCGGTACGAGCAGTACTTC. Translated: CASRRLLRYEQYF.

The chain has TRBV11-2 and TRBJ2-2; 9 nucleotides align to TRBD1. Germline CDR1 is SGHAT and CDR2 is FQNNGV. The CDR3 has 15 amino acids. V trimming: 3 bases; J trimming: 3 bases; junction bases outside the gene matches: 2. The CDR3 spells CASSFGTGYTGELFF. The CDR3 coding sequence is TGTGCCAGCAGCTTTGGGACAGGGTACACCGGGGAGCTGTTTTTT.

This clone has only a few counts. V is TRBV28 and J is TRBJ2-5; 11 bases align to TRBD2. Germline V lookup: CDR1 MDHEN, CDR2 SYDVKM. The length of the CDR3 is 15 residues. J gave up 5 bases and V 8 bases, and 10 bases lay outside the gene matches. The CDR3 DNA follows: TGTGCCAGCGTTGATAGCGGGAGGGCAATTGAGACCCAGTACTTC. This codes for CASVDSGRAIETQYF.

The genes are TRBV28 and TRBJ1-3, with 7 bases that match TRBD1. The V gene's germline CDR1 is MDHEN and CDR2 SYDVKM. Losses at the gene ends were 3 bases for V and 1 base for J; bases not matched to a gene: 6. The length of the CDR3 is 16 residues. The CDR3 spells CASSFRTGRSGNTIYF. CDR3 nucleotides: TGTGCCAGCAGTTTTAGGACAGGTAGATCTGGAAACACCATATATTTT.

The chain employs TRBV4-1 and TRBJ1-5, with a tentative D call TRBD1 (6 bases). The CDR3 has 16 residues. Germline V CDR1 and CDR2: MGHRA, YSYEKL. The V end was cut by 2 bases, the J end by 4 bases, with 15 bases between. For the CDR3, the DNA is TGCGCCAGCAGCCAATTTGCGAGACAGGTTAATCAGCCCCAGCATTTT. It encodes CASSQFARQVNQPQHF.

The gene calls are TRBV7-2 and TRBJ2-1; the match to TRBD2 covers 14 bases. V lost 5 bases and J lost 9; bases outside the gene matches: 3. Germline V gene lookup returns CDR1 SGHTA and CDR2 FQGNSA. This CDR3 contains 14 residues. The CDR3 DNA reads as TGTGCCAGCAGCACTGGGACTAGCGGGGGTGAGCAGTTCTTC. It specifies CASSTGTSGGEQFF.

The chain employs TRBV7-8 and TRBJ2-7; unclear D gene. Trimming left V 2 bases short and J 2 bases short, with 7 bases between. This CDR3 has 13 amino acids. From germline, CDR1 is SGHVS and CDR2 FQNEAQ. CDR3 DNA sequence: TGTGCCAGCAGCTTAATTGAGACCTACGAGCAGTACTTC. It yields the protein CASSLIETYEQYF. Drawing the rest from reference TRBV7-8 and TRBJ2-7, the complete variable domain is GAGVSQSPRYKVAKRGQDVALRCDPISGHVSLFWYQQALGQGPEFLTYFQNEAQLDKSGLPSDRFFAERPEGSVSTLKIQRTQQEDSAVYLCASSLIETYEQYFGPGTRLTVT.